The rows below give T cell receptor beta chains drawn from one sample of a study of blood T cell repertoires in COVID-19. Profiling relied on immunoSEQ multiplex PCR, and the TCRdb table lists in-frame clones only, not all of them. Of 200,000 to 250,000 clones listed, about 88% are singletons. The sequenced sample consisted of peripheral blood. These receptors were obtained from a woman aged 55-70 years with acute or convalescent COVID-19. The CDR3 runs from the conserved cysteine through the conserved F or W. The D gene is left open where the match is weak. Rows may omit the clone size; those that give it use once, few, many or a size class.

D	J	size	V	DNA	CDR3
TRBD2	TRBJ2-5	NA	TRBV7-6	TGTGCCAGCAGCCCACTAGCGGGAGGCCTGGCGGAGACCCAGTACTTC	CASSPLAGGLAETQYF
NA	TRBJ1-1	NA	TRBV11-2	TGTGCCAGCAGCCCATCCGTGGGGAGCGCTGAAGCTTTCTTT	CASSPSVGSAEAFF
TRBD1	TRBJ1-2	NA	TRBV9	TGTGCCAGCAGCCTGACAGGGTTAGGTGGCTACACCTTC	CASSLTGLGGYTF
NA	TRBJ2-3	NA	TRBV18	TGTGCCAGCTCACCAACAGGGCCAGATACGCAGTATTTT	CASSPTGPDTQYF
TRBD2	TRBJ2-3	NA	TRBV19	TGTGCCAGTAGTATAAGGGCGGGGGGCGAGTATACGCAGTATTTT	CASSIRAGGEYTQYF
NA	TRBJ1-5	NA	TRBV27	TGTGCCAGCGGAGGGTTTCAGCCCCAGCATTTT	CASGGFQPQHF
NA	TRBJ1-2	NA	TRBV15	TGTGCCACCAGCAGAGACACAGGGAACGAAGCTAACTATGGCTACACCTTC	CATSRDTGNEANYGYTF
TRBD1	TRBJ2-5	NA	TRBV14	TGTGCCAGCAGCCAATTTCGACAGGGTTTGTGGGAGACCCAGTACTTC	CASSQFRQGLWETQYF
NA	TRBJ1-6	NA	TRBV28	TGTGCCAGCAGTGAAACGGACAGCTTTAATTCACCCCTCCACTTT	CASSETDSFNSPLHF
TRBD1	TRBJ1-4	NA	TRBV18	TGTGCCAGCTCACCCGGACAGGCTGCAACTAATGAAAAACTGTTTTTT	CASSPGQAATNEKLFF
TRBD1	TRBJ1-3	NA	TRBV7-3	TGTGCCAGCAGCCGGGACAGGGAAACGAACACCATATATTTT	CASSRDRETNTIYF
NA	TRBJ1-3	NA	TRBV7-6	TGTGCCAGCAGCTTAGCCCGGGGGAGCCCAAACACCATATATTTT	CASSLARGSPNTIYF
NA	TRBJ2-3	NA	TRBV7-2	TGTGCCAGCATGATCGCTAGAGGGACAGATACGCAGTATTTT	CASMIARGTDTQYF
TRBD1	TRBJ1-2	NA	TRBV18	TGTGCCAGCTCACAAAACGGACAGGGGCATGGCTACACCTTC	CASSQNGQGHGYTF
NA	TRBJ1-4	NA	TRBV6-5	TGTGCCAGCAAGGATCCGGGTCGGGGTGAAAAACTGTTTTTT	CASKDPGRGEKLFF
TRBD1	TRBJ1-5	NA	TRBV6-1	TGTGCCAGCAGTGAAGAGGGACAGATCCCAGGGCCCCAGCATTTT	CASSEEGQIPGPQHF
TRBD1	TRBJ2-1	once	TRBV3-1/TRBV3-2	TGTGCCAGCAGCTCACAGGGGGCAGAGCAGTTCTTC	CASSSQGAEQFF
NA	TRBJ1-5	NA	TRBV30	TGTGCCTGGAGTGTACAGGGTAGTCAGCCCCAGCATTTT	CAWSVQGSQPQHF
NA	TRBJ2-7	NA	TRBV11-2	TGTGCCAGCAGCTTAGAGGGGCGGCTCTACGAGCAGTACTTC	CASSLEGRLYEQYF
NA	TRBJ2-1	NA	TRBV15	TGTGCCACCAGCAGAGGGAGCCTTGAGCAGTTCTTC	CATSRGSLEQFF
NA	TRBJ2-1	NA	TRBV15	TGTGCCACCAGCAGCGGTGAGAGGTCCAATGAGCAGTTCTTC	CATSSGERSNEQFF
NA	TRBJ1-5	NA	TRBV19	TGTGCCAGTAGTATGGGACATGGGGGCAATCAGCCCCAGCATTTT	CASSMGHGGNQPQHF
NA	TRBJ1-5	NA	TRBV28	TGTGCCAGCAGTGGACTGAATCAGCCCCAGCATTTT	CASSGLNQPQHF
TRBD1	TRBJ2-5	once	TRBV7-7	TGTGCCAGCAGCTCCACAGGGGGAGGACAAGAGACCCAGTACTTC	CASSSTGGGQETQYF
NA	TRBJ1-1	NA	TRBV30	TGTGCCTGGCGTGTAGGGGGGGGGAACACTGAAGCTTTCTTT	CAWRVGGGNTEAFF
NA	TRBJ1-2	NA	TRBV29-1	TGCAGCGTTGATCAGGGGTGGAACGGCTACACCTTC	CSVDQGWNGYTF
NA	TRBJ1-5	NA	TRBV6-1	TGTGCCAGCAGTGAAGCGCGACAGTATAGCAATCAGCCCCAGCATTTT	CASSEARQYSNQPQHF
NA	TRBJ1-5	NA	TRBV6-5	TGTGCCAGCACCCCCACAGTTAGCAATCAGCCCCAGCATTTT	CASTPTVSNQPQHF
NA	TRBJ1-1	NA	TRBV18	TGTGCCAGCTCACTGACAGAGGGAGGGACTGAAGCTTTCTTT	CASSLTEGGTEAFF
TRBD1	TRBJ2-7	NA	TRBV27	TGTGCCAGCAGAATACCTGGGACAGGGGGTAAGGAGCAGTACTTC	CASRIPGTGGKEQYF
NA	TRBJ2-3	NA	TRBV7-2	TGTGCCAGCAGCCCATCCGGGACACCGTTCGTAGGGACGCAGTATTTT	CASSPSGTPFVGTQYF
TRBD1	TRBJ1-1	NA	TRBV18	TGTGCCAGCTCACCACCGCAGGGGGGAGTCAACACTGAAGCTTTCTTT	CASSPPQGGVNTEAFF
NA	TRBJ2-5	NA	TRBV6-5	TGTGCCACCCAATGGGCGGGCGGGGAGACCCAGTACTTC	CATQWAGGETQYF